These T cell receptor beta chains were read from a single sample in a study of human T cells and chemical hapten exposure. Each CDR3 protein is one row after TCRdb ran MiXCR on the RACE reads. The table has about 46,000 distinct CDR3 sequences, about 9.4% seen once. The specimen was whole blood, collected in connection with sensitization to the hapten diphenylcyclopropenone (DPC). These receptors all stem from a woman aged 40 to 55 with alopecia areata. Some clones in this sample may be carry-over from other donors' samples. CDR3s include the opening cysteine and the closing phenylalanine or tryptophan. D genes are given only for firm matches. Clone size, where shown, is once, few, many, or a class for clones that have expanded.

13 | TRBJ1-5 | . | many | TRBV30 | CAWSAGPSQPQHF | TGTGCCTGGAGTGCTGGGCCGTCTCAGCCCCAGCATTTT
13 | TRBJ1-1 | TRBD1 | many | TRBV11-2 | CASSLDRGTEAFF | TGTGCCAGCAGCCTGGACAGGGGGACTGAAGCTTTCTTT
15 | TRBJ1-6 | . | few | TRBV12-2 | CASRPEDEVGPPLHF | TGTGCAAGTCGCCCCGAGGACGAAGTTGGGCCACCCCTCCACTTT
13 | TRBJ1-1 | . | many | TRBV18 | CASSPQWGTEAFF | TGTGCCAGCTCACCGCAGTGGGGTACTGAAGCTTTCTTT
13 | TRBJ1-1 | . | . | TRBV2 | CASRQTREREAFF | TGTGCCAGCAGGCAAACAAGGGAACGAGAAGCTTTCTTT
17 | TRBJ2-3 | . | few | TRBV7-6 | CASSLASLGGAADTQYF | TGTGCCAGCAGCTTAGCATCTCTTGGGGGGGCGGCAGATACGCAGTATTTT
14 | TRBJ1-1 | . | many | TRBV29-1 | CSVTTWTVNTEAFF | TGCAGCGTCACTACCTGGACAGTGAACACTGAAGCTTTCTTT
14 | TRBJ2-2 | . | . | TRBV15 | CATSRDNENGELFF | TGTGCCACCAGCAGAGATAACGAGAACGGGGAGCTGTTTTTT
16 | TRBJ1-5 | TRBD1 | many | TRBV6-1 | CASSEARQGGNQPQHF | TGTGCCAGCAGTGAAGCCCGACAGGGGGGCAATCAGCCCCAGCATTTT
15 | TRBJ2-3 | . | many | TRBV5-1 | CASSGGLADTDTQYF | TGCGCCAGCAGCGGCGGTTTAGCGGACACAGATACGCAGTATTTT
17 | TRBJ2-2 | . | many | TRBV11-1 | CASSLGQTSYRTGELFF | TGTGCCAGCAGCTTAGGTCAGACCTCCTATCGCACCGGGGAGCTGTTTTTT
14 | TRBJ1-5 | TRBD1 | many | TRBV12-3/TRBV12-4 | CASSKDRVDQPQHF | TGTGCCAGCAGTAAGGACAGGGTCGATCAGCCCCAGCATTTT
13 | TRBJ1-6 | . | many | TRBV7-9 | CASSSQGNSPLHF | TGTGCCAGCAGCTCTCAAGGGAATTCACCCCTCCACTTT
13 | TRBJ2-2 | . | many | TRBV29-1 | CSVAGLNTGELFF | TGCAGCGTTGCTGGGCTGAACACCGGGGAGCTGTTTTTT
12 | TRBJ2-5 | . | few | TRBV20-1 | CSARGQGETQYF | TGCAGTGCTAGGGGGCAGGGAGAGACCCAGTACTTC
17 | TRBJ2-3 | . | many | TRBV7-3 | CASSFNPGVAATDTQYF | TGTGCCAGCAGCTTTAACCCGGGAGTAGCGGCCACAGATACGCAGTATTTT
16 | TRBJ1-6 | TRBD1 | many | TRBV20-1 | CSANKHPGQGVSPLHF | TGCAGTGCTAATAAACACCCGGGACAGGGAGTTTCACCCCTCCACTTT
16 | TRBJ1-5 | TRBD1 | many | TRBV4-1 | CASSQAWTGDRQPQHF | TGCGCCAGCAGCCAGGCCTGGACAGGGGATCGTCAGCCCCAGCATTTT
13 | TRBJ2-3 | TRBD2 | many | TRBV20-1 | CSAWAGGTDTQYF | TGCAGTGCTTGGGCGGGGGGCACAGATACGCAGTATTTT
12 | TRBJ1-6 | . | many | TRBV3-1 | CASSRSGRPLHF | TGTGCCAGCAGCCGCTCAGGGAGGCCCCTCCACTTT
13 | TRBJ2-1 | . | many | TRBV7-9 | CASSSDSYNEQFF | TGTGCCAGCAGCTCAGACTCCTACAATGAGCAGTTCTTC
16 | TRBJ1-1 | TRBD1 | many | TRBV29-1 | CSVVDPGTGLNTEAFF | TGCAGCGTTGTCGATCCCGGGACAGGATTGAACACTGAAGCTTTCTTT
13 | TRBJ2-7 | . | many | TRBV2 | CASRETPTYEQYF | TGTGCCAGCAGGGAGACACCCACCTACGAGCAGTACTTC
13 | TRBJ2-7 | . | many | TRBV3-1 | CASSQGHPWEQYF | TGTGCCAGCAGCCAGGGACACCCTTGGGAGCAGTACTTC
17 | TRBJ1-1 | . | many | TRBV7-3 | CASSLMPTGPTNTEAFF | TGTGCCAGCAGCTTAATGCCGACCGGGCCAACGAACACTGAAGCTTTCTTT
11 | TRBJ2-5 | . | many | TRBV3-1 | CASSQAVTQYF | TGTGCCAGCAGCCAAGCCGTAACCCAGTACTTC
15 | TRBJ2-3 | TRBD2 | few | TRBV2 | CASSRSSGRTDTQYF | TGTGCCAGCAGTCGGTCTAGCGGCCGCACAGATACGCAGTATTTT
14 | TRBJ1-1 | . | many | TRBV12-3/TRBV12-4 | CASSLRVKNTEAFF | TGTGCCAGCAGTTTAAGGGTCAAGAACACTGAAGCTTTCTTT
12 | TRBJ2-1 | . | many | TRBV6-1 | CASSEAYGEQFF | TGTGCCAGCAGTGAAGCCTACGGTGAGCAGTTCTTC
14 | TRBJ2-4 | TRBD1 | many | TRBV5-1 | CASSHGQGSNIQYF | TGCGCCAGCAGCCATGGACAGGGGAGCAACATTCAGTACTTC
12 | TRBJ2-5 | . | few | TRBV7-9 | CASEGIQETQYF | TGTGCCAGCGAGGGGATCCAAGAGACCCAGTACTTC
16 | TRBJ2-7 | . | few | TRBV7-6 | CASSSTVDFSSYEQYF | TGTGCCAGCAGTTCCACGGTAGACTTTAGCTCCTACGAGCAGTACTTC
16 | TRBJ1-2 | . | many | TRBV13 | CASSLVETARPYGYTF | TGTGCCAGCAGCTTAGTGGAGACGGCCCGACCCTATGGCTACACCTTC
13 | TRBJ2-3 | . | many | TRBV6-4 | CASSDGLGDTQYF | TGTGCCAGCAGTGATGGTTTAGGAGATACGCAGTATTTT
16 | TRBJ2-1 | . | . | TRBV3-2 | CASSQDVGRSVNEQFF | TGTGCCAGCAGCCAAGATGTGGGGAGGTCTGTCAATGAGCAGTTCTTC
14 | TRBJ2-7 | . | . | TRBV18 | CASSPPGRLYEQYF | TGTGCCAGCTCACCACCAGGACGGCTGTACGAGCAGTACTTC
19 | TRBJ1-2 | TRBD1 | few | TRBV6-6 | CASSYGRGIVTGAEYGYTF | TGTGCCAGCAGTTACGGCCGGGGGATAGTGACAGGGGCCGAATATGGCTACACCTTC
14 | TRBJ2-7 | . | many | TRBV13 | CASSPDRPGDEQYF | TGTGCCAGCAGCCCCGACCGCCCCGGGGACGAGCAGTACTTC
13 | TRBJ1-3 | . | many | TRBV6-6 | CASSYVDRDTIYF | TGTGCCAGCAGTTACGTCGACCGGGACACCATATATTTT
16 | TRBJ2-5 | . | many | TRBV3-1 | CASSQSWGARQETQYF | TGTGCCAGCAGCCAAAGCTGGGGGGCGCGACAAGAGACCCAGTACTTC
13 | TRBJ2-1 | . | . | TRBV11-3 | CASSRGIYNEQFF | TGTGCCAGCAGCAGGGGAATCTACAATGAGCAGTTCTTC
15 | TRBJ2-1 | TRBD2 | many | TRBV2 | CASGRLAAPYNEQFF | TGTGCCAGCGGGCGACTAGCGGCGCCCTACAATGAGCAGTTCTTC
15 | TRBJ1-1 | TRBD1 | few | TRBV5-1 | CASSLAGTHRGEAFF | TGCGCCAGCAGCTTGGCCGGAACCCACAGGGGGGAAGCTTTCTTT